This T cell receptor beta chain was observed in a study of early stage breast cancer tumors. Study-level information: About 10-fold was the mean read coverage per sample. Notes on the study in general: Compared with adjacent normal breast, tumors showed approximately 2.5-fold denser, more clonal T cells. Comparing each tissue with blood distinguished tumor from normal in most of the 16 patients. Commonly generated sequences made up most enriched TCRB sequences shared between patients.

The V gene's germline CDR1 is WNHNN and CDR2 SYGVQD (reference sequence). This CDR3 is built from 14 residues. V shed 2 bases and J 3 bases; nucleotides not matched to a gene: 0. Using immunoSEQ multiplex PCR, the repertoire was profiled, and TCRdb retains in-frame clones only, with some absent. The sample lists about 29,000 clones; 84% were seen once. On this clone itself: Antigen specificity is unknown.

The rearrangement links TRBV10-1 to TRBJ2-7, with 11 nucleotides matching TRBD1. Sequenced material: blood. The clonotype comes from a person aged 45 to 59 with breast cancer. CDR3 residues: CASSEGTGGYEQYF. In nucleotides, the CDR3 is TGCGCCAGCAGTGAGGGGACAGGGGGCTACGAGCAGTACTTC.